Listed below are T cell receptor beta chains from one sample, sequenced in a study of human T cells and chemical hapten exposure. TCRdb reprocessed the RACE reads via MiXCR and lists one record per CDR3 protein. Altogether 70,000 to 100,000 distinct CDR3 sequences are present, 7.5% to 9% being singletons, with the ten largest covering about 1.4%. The starting material was whole blood, obtained in connection with sensitization to the hapten diphenylcyclopropenone (DPC). The receptor set was obtained from a woman in her 30s with alopecia areata. Some clones in this sample may be carry-over from other donors' samples. Both conserved end residues are part of each CDR3. A D gene is named only where the DNA matches it firmly. Size is stated for part of the rows, as once, few or many counts, or as a class when the clone is expanded.

j_gene,v_gene,d_gene,abundance,CDR3aa,CDR3nt
TRBJ2-1,TRBV3-1,-,-,CASSQDLGRYNEQFF,TGTGCCAGCAGCCAAGATCTGGGGCGCTACAATGAGCAGTTCTTC
TRBJ2-4,TRBV5-1,-,many,CASSLGQGRWHF,TGCGCCAGCAGCTTGGGGCAGGGGCGGTGGCACTTC
TRBJ1-1,TRBV2,-,-,CASSGPPMNTEAFF,TGTGCCAGCAGTGGCCCCCCCATGAACACTGAAGCTTTCTTT
TRBJ1-2,TRBV29-1,TRBD1,many,CSVEEGGTAAGYTF,TGCAGCGTTGAAGAAGGAGGGACAGCTGCTGGCTACACCTTC
TRBJ2-7,TRBV29-1,TRBD1,many,CSVEGNIGQGAGEQYF,TGCAGCGTTGAAGGTAATATCGGCCAGGGGGCGGGTGAGCAGTACTTC
TRBJ2-3,TRBV7-2,-,many,CASKGTDTQYF,TGTGCCAGCAAGGGGACAGATACGCAGTATTTT
TRBJ1-6,TRBV12-3/TRBV12-4,-,-,CASSLNGGDNSPLHF,TGTGCCAGCAGTTTAAACGGGGGCGATAATTCACCCCTCCACTTT
TRBJ1-3,TRBV13,-,few,CASSSTPFTIYF,TGTGCCAGCAGCTCCACACCCTTCACCATATATTTT
TRBJ1-1,TRBV12-3/TRBV12-4,-,-,CASSHGPLINTEAFF,TGTGCCAGCAGTCACGGACCTCTTATTAACACTGAAGCTTTCTTT
TRBJ2-1,TRBV30,-,many,CAWLTLVTKFF,TGTGCCTGGTTAACCTTGGTAACGAAGTTCTTC
TRBJ1-1,TRBV27,-,few,CATKAYTEAFF,TGTGCCACCAAGGCGTATACTGAAGCTTTCTTT
TRBJ2-7,TRBV3-1,-,few,CASSHRHEQYF,TGTGCCAGCAGCCACCGCCACGAGCAGTACTTC
TRBJ1-2,TRBV5-1,-,-,CASSPGDRPYGYTF,TGCGCCAGCAGCCCAGGAGACAGGCCCTATGGCTACACCTTC
TRBJ2-2,TRBV29-1,-,many,CSVDTGYTGELFF,TGCAGCGTTGACACAGGATACACCGGGGAGCTGTTTTTT
TRBJ1-2,TRBV12-3/TRBV12-4,-,few,CASISGSRLGYDYGYTF,TGTGCCAGCATCTCCGGGTCTCGTCTGGGGTACGACTATGGCTACACCTTC
TRBJ1-2,TRBV3-1,-,many,CASSRADSGYTF,TGTGCCAGCAGCCGGGCAGATAGTGGCTACACCTTC
TRBJ1-1,TRBV6-6,TRBD1,-,CAGRDSLNTEAFF,TGTGCCGGCCGGGACAGCCTGAACACTGAAGCTTTCTTT
TRBJ2-7,TRBV30,-,few,CASHHAGPSREQYF,TGTGCCTCCCACCACGCGGGGCCCTCTAGGGAGCAGTACTTC
TRBJ2-1,TRBV29-1,TRBD1,-,CSVEDLTGGYEQFF,TGCAGCGTTGAAGATTTGACAGGGGGCTATGAGCAGTTCTTC
TRBJ2-5,TRBV5-1,TRBD1,few,CASSRDSQETQYF,TGCGCCAGCAGCAGGGACAGCCAAGAGACCCAGTACTTC
TRBJ1-1,TRBV18,TRBD1,-,CASSLKTGGDTEAFF,TGTGCCAGCTCACTTAAAACAGGGGGTGACACTGAAGCTTTCTTT
TRBJ1-2,TRBV11-2,-,-,CASSFGVSYGYTF,TGTGCCAGCAGCTTTGGGGTTTCGTATGGCTACACCTTC
TRBJ1-4,TRBV7-8,-,many,CASSVQNEKLFF,TGTGCCAGCAGCGTTCAGAATGAAAAACTGTTTTTT
TRBJ1-2,TRBV2,-,many,CASSAIRDNIDGYTF,TGTGCCAGCAGTGCGATCCGGGACAACATAGATGGCTACACCTTC
TRBJ2-3,TRBV6-2/TRBV6-3,-,many,CASSSTGGPSTDTQYF,TGTGCCAGCAGTTCAACGGGGGGCCCAAGCACAGATACGCAGTATTTT
TRBJ2-1,TRBV4-2,TRBD2,many,CASSQKGTSGGNEQFF,TGTGCCAGCAGCCAAAAAGGGACTAGCGGGGGCAATGAGCAGTTCTTC
TRBJ2-1,TRBV7-2,TRBD1,-,CASSLFPPGQGSYNEQFF,TGTGCCAGCAGCTTATTCCCGCCAGGACAGGGCAGCTACAATGAGCAGTTCTTC
TRBJ1-5,TRBV19,-,few,CASSGFNQPQHF,TGTGCCAGTAGTGGATTCAATCAGCCCCAGCATTTT
TRBJ2-7,TRBV5-4,TRBD2,many,CASSLGTSVYEQYF,TGTGCCAGCAGCTTGGGGACTAGCGTGTACGAGCAGTACTTC
TRBJ2-5,TRBV29-1,-,many,CSGLVGGGETQYF,TGCAGCGGCCTAGTAGGAGGGGGAGAGACCCAGTACTTC
TRBJ2-1,TRBV5-1,TRBD2,many,CASSFPTSGGDNEQFF,TGCGCCAGCAGCTTTCCGACTAGCGGGGGGGACAATGAGCAGTTCTTC
TRBJ2-7,TRBV7-6,-,-,CASSSLGELEQYF,TGTGCCAGCAGCTCCCTGGGGGAGTTAGAGCAGTACTTC
TRBJ1-5,TRBV6-1,-,-,CASSEVGQGGHQPQHF,TGTGCCAGCAGTGAAGTGGGGCAGGGAGGTCATCAGCCCCAGCATTTT
TRBJ2-4,TRBV14,-,few,CASSHGSIQYF,TGTGCCAGCAGCCATGGTAGCATTCAGTACTTC
TRBJ2-5,TRBV5-1,-,few,CASSIEETQYF,TGCGCCAGCAGTATAGAAGAGACCCAGTACTTC
TRBJ2-2,TRBV6-1,TRBD1,many,CASSAGQGGTGELFF,TGTGCCAGCAGTGCCGGACAGGGCGGGACCGGGGAGCTGTTTTTT
TRBJ2-3,TRBV5-1,-,few,CASSLAAGRTGTQYF,TGCGCCAGCAGCTTGGCGGCAGGGAGGACAGGTACGCAGTATTTT
TRBJ2-3,TRBV11-2,TRBD2,few,CASSSGLAGAGDTQYF,TGTGCCAGCAGCTCCGGACTAGCGGGGGCCGGGGATACGCAGTATTTT
TRBJ2-6,TRBV6-1,-,few,CASSEGSSGANVLTF,TGTGCCAGCAGTGAGGGGAGCTCTGGGGCCAACGTCCTGACTTTC
TRBJ1-2,TRBV7-2,-,few,CASSHLGVNYGYTF,TGTGCCAGCAGCCACTTGGGGGTTAACTATGGCTACACCTTC
TRBJ1-2,TRBV12-3/TRBV12-4,-,few,CASSLVIGRNNYGYTF,TGTGCCAGCAGTTTAGTGATCGGCAGGAATAACTATGGCTACACCTTC
TRBJ2-3,TRBV6-5,TRBD1,few,CASSVQGQGTDTQYF,TGTGCCAGCAGTGTCCAGGGACAGGGAACAGATACGCAGTATTTT
TRBJ2-7,TRBV10-3,-,-,CAISIKTEGQIEQYF,TGTGCCATCAGCATAAAGACTGAAGGACAAATCGAGCAGTACTTC
TRBJ2-1,TRBV18,-,many,CASSPRDGSYNEQFF,TGTGCCAGCTCACCACGGGATGGATCGTACAATGAGCAGTTCTTC
TRBJ1-1,TRBV5-6,-,many,CASSQQNRNTEAFF,TGTGCCAGCAGCCAGCAAAACAGGAACACTGAAGCTTTCTTT
TRBJ1-1,TRBV19,-,few,CASSKLGAEAFF,TGTGCCAGTAGTAAGTTGGGCGCTGAAGCTTTCTTT
TRBJ1-3,TRBV20-1,-,many,CSAREGEGNTIYF,TGCAGTGCGAGAGAGGGGGAAGGAAACACCATATATTTT
TRBJ1-6,TRBV6-1,TRBD1,few,CASSDRTGMLSPLHF,TGTGCCAGCAGTGACAGGACAGGGATGCTGTCACCCCTCCACTTT
TRBJ2-3,TRBV24-1,TRBD2,many,CATSSYVAGGPDTQYF,TGTGCCACCAGCTCCTATGTAGCGGGGGGACCAGATACGCAGTATTTT
TRBJ1-1,TRBV20-1,-,many,CSATRRLFGVESTEAFF,TGCAGTGCTACCCGTCGCCTATTCGGTGTGGAGAGCACTGAAGCTTTCTTT
TRBJ2-3,TRBV27,-,few,CASKNYRVEFPDTQYF,TGTGCCAGTAAAAACTACAGGGTTGAATTCCCAGATACGCAGTATTTT
TRBJ2-7,TRBV7-8,-,many,CASSPSINEQYF,TGTGCCAGCAGCCCATCGATAAACGAGCAGTACTTC